The present T cell receptor beta chain was sequenced within a study of shared clonotypes between healthy human individuals. Study results and limitations: Researchers found naive subsets generally carried larger estimated richness than memory subsets.

V lost 2 bases, J lost 5 bases, and 9 bases lay in between. CDR3 length equals 13 residues. Germline V gene lookup returns CDR1 SGHNT and CDR2 YENEEA. Assay runs were performed at deep level. Produced via immunoSEQ multiplex PCR; TCRdb's table is partial and in-frame only. The table includes 1.5 million to 2.5 million clones, roughly 94% detected once. Positive CCR7 selection of CD45RO-negative cells yielded the naive CD8 cells, and terminally differentiated effector memory CD45RA+ cells were excluded. There were no recent acute infections or vaccinations among the donors, who were healthy HIV-negative adults. All donors were Caucasian adults living in Nashville, Tennessee. As concerns this clone: Its cognate antigen is unknown.

The J gene is TRBJ2-5, the V gene TRBV11-3; D not certain. The TCR was taken from a man aged 18 to 35 in good health. Sequencing was done on a sample of naive CD8+ T cells sorted from blood. The CDR3 protein is CASSLFVGETQYF. Written as DNA, the CDR3 is TGTGCCAGCAGCTTATTTGTCGGGGAGACCCAGTACTTC. The full variable domain, rest sourced from reference TRBV11-3 and TRBJ2-5, is EAGVVQSPRYKIIEKKQPVAFWCNPISGHNTLYWYLQNLGQGPELLIRYENEEAVDDSQLPKDRFSAERLKGVDSTLKIQPAELGDSAVYLCASSLFVGETQYFGPGTRLLVL.